The 29 T cell receptor beta chains presented below share a single source sample, sequenced in a study of shared clonotypes between healthy human individuals. The table came from immunoSEQ multiplex PCR; TCRdb's copy has only in-frame clones and leaves some out. Of over 2,000,000 clones listed, 85% to 95% are singletons. Naive CD8 cells lacked CD45RO and underwent positive selection for CCR7, leaving out terminally differentiated effector memory CD45RA+ cells. Sequenced material: naive CD8+ T cells from PBMCs. The receptors stem from a man between 18 and 29 years old in good health. Some clones in this sample may be carry-over from other donors' samples.

This clone was picked up one time. This chain connects TRBV7-8 to TRBJ1-3; no definite D call. The CDR3 is 14 amino acids. Trimming took off 5 bases at V and 2 bases at J, with 10 bases between the two ends. The germline CDR1 and CDR2 sequences are SGHVS and FQNEAQ. This CDR3 is CASSPRPAGNTIYF. CDR3 coding DNA: TGTGCCAGCAGCCCGCGGCCCGCTGGAAACACCATATATTTT.

V gene TRBV10-2 combines with J gene TRBJ2-1; D not resolved. CDR3 length equals 10 residues. In germline, CDR1 is WSHSY, CDR2 SAAADI. With 9 bases removed from V and 6 bases from J, the gap between germline ends came to 6 bases. The CDR3 nucleotides read TGCGCCAGTTACGCCAATGAGCAGTTCTTC. Its translation is CASYANEQFF.

This clone was counted between two and nine times. The rearrangement joins TRBV28 to TRBJ1-1; D unclear. The germline V gene encodes CDR1 MDHEN and CDR2 SYDVKM. The V and J ends lost 10 bases and 5 bases respectively, with 11 bases between them. This CDR3 comprises 11 residues. CDR3 loop: CAISPGTEAFF. CDR3 in DNA: TGTGCCATTTCTCCTGGGACTGAAGCTTTCTTT.

A word on this clone: Other DNA sequences from this sample encode an identical CDR3 as well. The V call is TRBV4-3, the J call TRBJ1-2, with unresolved D. Germline lookup yields CDR1 LGHNA and CDR2 YSLEER. This CDR3 region has 14 residues. Trimming left V 0 bases short and J 0 bases short, with 5 bases between. CDR3 amino acids: CASSQDRTNYGYTF. CDR3 coding DNA: TGCGCCAGCAGCCAAGATCGGACTAACTATGGCTACACCTTC.

The chain carries TRBV5-5 and TRBJ1-2; 7 nucleotides match TRBD1. Germline V CDR1 and CDR2: SGHKS, YYEKEE (reference sequence). With V trimmed by 0 bases and J by 7 bases, 6 bases remained unmatched. The CDR3 extends over 14 amino acids. CDR3: CASSLVPGGLGYTF. In DNA, the CDR3 is TGTGCCAGCAGCTTGGTCCCAGGGGGGCTTGGCTACACCTTC.

The chain's CDR3 is CASSGGQGKLAKNIQYF. The CDR3 DNA is TGTGCCAGCAGTGGGGGACAGGGGAAACTAGCCAAAAACATTCAGTACTTC. V gene TRBV2 combines with J gene TRBJ2-4; 10 bases line up with TRBD1. This CDR3 region has 17 residues. V was pared by 4 bases and J by 0 bases, with 6 bases of the junction left unmatched. CDR1 is SNHLY and CDR2 is FYNNEI in the germline V gene.

This chain joins TRBV7-3 and TRBJ2-3; 9 bases match TRBD2. Unmatched junction bases numbered 5, after V lost 4 bases and J lost 0 bases. Germline V lookup: CDR1 SGHTA, CDR2 FQGTGA. This CDR3 region has 16 residues. CDR3 sequence reads: CASSYFSGGSTDTQYF. The CDR3 nucleotides are TGTGCCAGCAGCTACTTCAGCGGGGGGAGCACAGATACGCAGTATTTT.

J is TRBJ1-1 and V is TRBV19; possible D gene TRBD1, 5 bases. Looked up from germline, CDR1 is LNHDA and CDR2 is SQIVND (reference sequence). The CDR3 sequence is 13 residues long. V lost 9 bases, J lost 0 bases, and 11 bases lay in between. CDR3 residues: CASWGPMNTEAFF. CDR3 DNA sequence: TGTGCCAGCTGGGGACCGATGAACACTGAAGCTTTCTTT.

This rearrangement joins TRBV7-6 to TRBJ2-1; D is possibly TRBD1 (5 bases). Trimming took 1 base from V and 5 from J, leaving 9 bases between them. The CDR3 loop spans 14 amino acids. Germline V gene lookup returns CDR1 SGHVS and CDR2 FNYEAQ. In DNA form, the CDR3 reads TGTGCCAGCAGCTTAGAGATAGGGGACAATGAGCAGTTCTTC. As protein: CASSLEIGDNEQFF.

This chain uses TRBV7-8 with TRBJ2-4; D might be TRBD1 or TRBD2, each matching 6 bases. CDR3 size: 16 residues. The V and J ends lost 2 bases and 8 bases respectively, with 19 bases between them. The germline V gene has CDR1 SGHVS and CDR2 FQNEAQ. The CDR3 nucleotides are TGTGCCAGCAGCTTAACCTCCGGGGGCGGTTGGCACATTCAGTACTTC. Its translation is CASSLTSGGGWHIQYF.

The CDR3 here is CASSTDRGLGNIQYF. The CDR3 bases are TGCGCCAGCAGCACGGACAGGGGGCTAGGAAACATTCAGTACTTC. The chain has TRBV5-1 and TRBJ2-4, with 11 positions matching TRBD1. V shed 4 bases, J shed 6 bases, and the junction held 6 bases outside the gene matches. The CDR3 loop spans 15 amino acids. Germline CDR1 is SGHRS and CDR2 is YFSETQ. Looking up the rest from reference TRBV5-1 and TRBJ2-4 gives the full variable domain: KAGVTQTPRYLIKTRGQQVTLSCSPISGHRSVSWYQQTPGQGLQFLFEYFSETQRNKGNFPGRFSGRQFSNSRSEMNVSTLELGDSALYLCASSTDRGLGNIQYFGAGTRLSVL.

V and J are TRBV7-3 and TRBJ2-3; the match to TRBD2 covers 7 bases. CDR3 length: 17 residues. Germline V gene lookup returns CDR1 SGHTA and CDR2 FQGTGA. J lost 3 bases, V lost 0 bases, and 9 bases had no gene match. The CDR3 spells CASSLTGGSWRTDTQYF. For the CDR3, the DNA is TGTGCCAGCAGCTTAACGGGCGGGAGTTGGAGGACAGATACGCAGTATTTT. Together with reference TRBV7-3 and TRBJ2-3, the CDR3 gives the full variable domain: GAGVSQTPSNKVTEKGKYVELRCDPISGHTALYWYRQSLGQGPEFLIYFQGTGAADDSGLPNDRFFAVRPEGSVSTLKIQRTERGDSAVYLCASSLTGGSWRTDTQYFGPGTRLTVL.

The rearrangement links TRBV5-1 to TRBJ1-4; D not resolved. CDR3 size: 14 residues. Per the germline V gene, CDR1 is SGHRS and CDR2 is YFSETQ. Trimming took 3 bases from V and 6 from J, leaving 12 bases between them. The CDR3 DNA sequence: TGCGCCAGCAGCTCTCACCCGGCGGATGAAAAACTGTTTTTT. It translates to CASSSHPADEKLFF. The full variable domain, with the rest looked up from reference TRBV5-1 and TRBJ1-4, is KAGVTQTPRYLIKTRGQQVTLSCSPISGHRSVSWYQQTPGQGLQFLFEYFSETQRNKGNFPGRFSGRQFSNSRSEMNVSTLELGDSALYLCASSSHPADEKLFFGSGTQLSVL.

This chain connects TRBV29-1 to TRBJ2-7; D may be TRBD2 (7 bases). The CDR3 has 11 amino acids. V shed 4 bases and J shed 10 bases, with 14 bases lying between them. Germline V gives CDR1 SQVTM, CDR2 ANQGSEA. The CDR3 sequence: CSVVGGRTQYF. CDR3 nucleotide sequence: TGCAGCGTTGTGGGGGGGCGTACCCAGTACTTC.

The rearrangement joins TRBV27 to TRBJ1-1, with D unresolved. V lost 2 bases and J 0 bases, leaving 10 bases between the germline ends. The CDR3 spans 15 residues. The germline CDR1 and CDR2 sequences are MNHEY and SMNVEV (reference sequence). CDR3 amino acids: CASSLTPVLNTEAFF. CDR3 DNA sequence: TGTGCCAGCAGTTTAACCCCAGTCTTGAACACTGAAGCTTTCTTT.

The chain carries TRBV4-3 and TRBJ2-1, with 8 bases lining up with TRBD2. From germline, CDR1 is LGHNA and CDR2 YSLEER. The junction had 10 bases not matched to a gene; V was cut back by 0 bases and J by 6 bases. This CDR3 region has 17 residues. In DNA, the CDR3 is TGCGCCAGCAGCCAAGATTGGGAGCGGGAGACGATCAATGAGCAGTTCTTC. Residues: CASSQDWERETINEQFF.

The chain has TRBV4-1 and TRBJ1-1; the match to TRBD1 covers 7 bases. This CDR3 is built from 15 residues. J was trimmed by 1 base and V by 3 bases; bases with no gene match: 5. Germline V gene lookup returns CDR1 MGHRA and CDR2 YSYEKL. CDR3 in DNA: TGCGCCAGCAGCCAGAACAGGGGATCGAACACTGAAGCTTTCTTT. Its protein is CASSQNRGSNTEAFF.

Written as DNA, the CDR3 is TGCGCCAGCAGCCAAGGATCTCTACGCGGGGAGGGCAGTTACGAGCAGTACTTC. It specifies CASSQGSLRGEGSYEQYF. The rearrangement joins TRBV4-3 to TRBJ2-7, with 7 nucleotides matching TRBD2. The CDR3 has 18 residues. The germline V gene has CDR1 LGHNA and CDR2 YSLEER. Trimming removed 1 base from V and 4 bases from J; junction bases left unmatched: 16.

The rearrangement uses TRBV5-1 and TRBJ2-7, with TRBD2 matching 12 bases. The germline gives CDR1 SGHRS, CDR2 YFSETQ. The CDR3 runs 14 residues. V lost 0 bases and J lost 6; bases outside the gene matches: 1. DNA for the CDR3: TGCGCCAGCAGCTTGGGACTAGCGGGAGTCGAGCAGTACTTC. It encodes CASSLGLAGVEQYF.

Concerning this clone itself: The DNA is left out, because the CDR3 cannot be placed on it with certainty; the CDR3 is given as TCRdb lists it. The rearrangement uses TRBV12-2 and TRBJ1-5. TRBV12-2 is an annotated pseudogene. The CDR3 is 17 residues long, ends included. This CDR3 reads CASRLRVGWGINQPQHF.

The chain joins TRBV5-1 to TRBJ2-1; 7 bases fit TRBD1. V gave up 5 bases and J gave up 4 bases; unmatched junction bases: 6. In germline, CDR1 is SGHRS, CDR2 YFSETQ. The CDR3 spans 14 residues. The DNA for the CDR3 is TGCGCCAGCAGTCCTCGGACAGGTTACAATGAGCAGTTCTTC. Translated, it gives CASSPRTGYNEQFF.

The rearrangement uses TRBV14 and TRBJ2-7; D uncertain. The CDR3 is 13 amino acids. Trimming cost V 3 bases and J 3 bases, with 9 bases left between them. The germline V gene has CDR1 SGHDN and CDR2 FVKESK. The CDR3 coding sequence is TGTGCCAGCAGCCACGTTCCGGGCTACGAGCAGTACTTC. Encoded protein: CASSHVPGYEQYF.

The rearrangement links TRBV5-6 to TRBJ1-4; possible D gene TRBD1, 6 bases. V was clipped by 4 bases and J by 8 bases, with 18 bases between them. The CDR3 has 15 residues. CDR1 SGHDT and CDR2 YYEEEE come from the germline V gene. In DNA, the CDR3 is TGTGCCAGCAGCGGCACGGGGGGCCTAGACGAAAAACTGTTTTTT. Residues: CASSGTGGLDEKLFF. Full variable domain (outside the CDR3, taken from reference TRBV5-6 and TRBJ1-4): DAGVTQSPTHLIKTRGQQVTLRCSPKSGHDTVSWYQQALGQGPQFIFQYYEEEERQRGNFPDRFSGHQFPNYSSELNVNALLLGDSALYLCASSGTGGLDEKLFFGSGTQLSVL.

The chain has TRBV11-2 and TRBJ2-1; 8 nucleotides agree with TRBD2. CDR1 is SGHAT and CDR2 is FQNNGV in the germline V gene. V gave up 0 bases and J gave up 0 bases; unmatched junction bases: 10. The CDR3 runs 19 residues. In DNA, the CDR3 is TGTGCCAGCAGCTTAGATAGCGGGGCCTTACCTAGCTCCTACAATGAGCAGTTCTTC. This translates into CASSLDSGALPSSYNEQFF.

The chain links TRBV4-1 to TRBJ2-7; D unclear. V was clipped by 0 bases and J by 3 bases, with 6 bases between them. CDR1 MGHRA and CDR2 YSYEKL come from the germline V gene. The CDR3 runs 13 residues. The CDR3 DNA follows: TGCGCCAGCAGCCAAGAGGCCCACTACGAGCAGTACTTC. It specifies CASSQEAHYEQYF.

This chain connects TRBV7-8 to TRBJ2-2; D gene uncertain. CDR3 size: 12 residues. CDR1 SGHVS and CDR2 FQNEAQ come from the germline V gene. With 3 bases removed from V and 8 bases from J, the gap between germline ends came to 7 bases. The CDR3 DNA follows: TGTGCCAGCAGCTTTTTTGCTGGGGAGCTGTTTTTT. Its translation: CASSFFAGELFF.

CDR3 sequence: CATLAGGIANEQFF. In DNA form, the CDR3 reads TGTGCCACATTAGCGGGGGGAATAGCCAATGAGCAGTTCTTC. V usage is TRBV19 and J usage is TRBJ2-1, with TRBD2 identical over 10 bases. V was clipped by 10 bases and J by 6 bases; unmatched bases: 9. Per the germline V gene, CDR1 is LNHDA and CDR2 is SQIVND (reference sequence). CDR3 length: 14 amino acids. The full variable domain, in which reference TRBV19 and TRBJ2-1 provide the parts outside the CDR3, is DGGITQSPKYLFRKEGQNVTLSCEQNLNHDAMYWYRQDPGQGLRLIYYSQIVNDFQKGDIAEGYSVSREKKESFPLTVTSAQKNPTAFYLCATLAGGIANEQFFGPGTRLTVL.

The CDR3 coding sequence is TGTGCCAGCACTCAAGGTATTTGGAACTATGGCTACACCTTC. This translates into CASTQGIWNYGYTF. J is TRBJ1-2 and V is TRBV11-2; D gene uncertain. This CDR3 has 14 amino acids. Germline CDR1 is SGHAT and CDR2 is FQNNGV. Trimming shortened V by 7 bases and J by 2 bases, and 14 bases separated the two germline ends.

The V call is TRBV14, the J call TRBJ2-7, with D possibly TRBD1 on 6 matching bases. This CDR3 region has 15 residues. Germline assignment: CDR1 SGHDN and CDR2 FVKESK. Trimming removed 1 base from V and 6 bases from J, with 16 bases in between. CDR3 sequence: CASSQAGQGSIEQYF. The CDR3 DNA follows: TGTGCCAGCAGCCAAGCTGGTCAGGGGAGCATCGAGCAGTACTTC.